The source of this TCR beta chain is a study of response to subunit inactivated influenza vaccine. Trimming removed 2 bases from V and 1 base from J, with 6 bases in between. This CDR3 has 13 amino acids. At least ten counts were recorded for this clonotype. Its antigen is not identified. Findings of the study overall: A suggestion made by the authors is that each seasonal influenza vaccination recruits few new T cells.

TCRdb re-analysed the RT-PCR reads in MiXCR, keeping a single row per CDR3 protein. The sample shows 750,000 to 850,000 distinct CDR3 sequences, approximately 17% of them seen only once. This receptor was identified in a man in his fifties or sixties who received an inactivated influenza vaccine. V usage is TRBV12-3 or TRBV12-4 and J usage is TRBJ2-7, with unresolved D. This material consisted of PBMCs from blood, taken around 5 days after vaccination. The CDR3 sequence: CASSLLGSYEQYF. The DNA of the CDR3 is TGTGCCAGCAGTTTACTAGGTTCCTACGAGCAGTACTTC.